This paragraph covers one T cell receptor (beta chain) sequence. Since a much larger clone is just one base distant, this may be a read error. The sample's time point: newly diagnosed GD, antithyroid drugs for less than 3 months. Isolated PBMC RNA provided the starting material for the TCR library. Trimming cost V 6 bases and J 0 bases; bases outside gene matches: 11. CDR3 length: 18 residues. This entry is derived from a study of regulatory T cells in long-lasting Graves disease. Through Arm-PCR of CDR3 regions and iRepertoire HTBI primers, TCR beta libraries were built. TCRdb fed the multiplex PCR reads into MiXCR, producing one record per CDR3 protein. Of over 450,000 distinct CDR3 sequences listed, about 12% are singletons. This sample was also put to use in a study of T cells in Graves' hyperthyroidism and ophthalmopathy.

The chain joins TRBV12-3 or TRBV12-4 to TRBJ1-5; TRBD1 matches 10 bases. The clonotype was recovered from a woman aged 25 to 45 with Graves disease. The source was peripheral blood mononuclear cells (PBMCs), collected at new diagnosis, from a patient treated with antithyroid drugs. In nucleotides, the CDR3 is TGTGCCAGCAGCCCCGGGACAGGGGCGTCTGGTAGCAATCAGCCCCAGCATTTT. Encoded protein: CASSPGTGASGSNQPQHF.